These 26 T cell receptor beta chains came from one sample sequenced in a study of STAT5B mutations in CD4+ large granular lymphocyte leukemia. Sequenced by immunoSEQ multiplex PCR; TCRdb stores in-frame clones only, minus some. In the table there are around 35,000 clones, 70% to 90% of which are singletons. What was sequenced was CD4+ T cells from blood buffy coats. The source of these receptors is a human donor in good health.

This chain uses TRBV5-6 with TRBJ2-6; D not certain. The V and J ends lost 1 base and 2 bases respectively, with 1 base between them. Germline lookup yields CDR1 SGHDT and CDR2 YYEEEE. The CDR3 is 13 residues long. The CDR3 is CASSLPGANVLTF. The CDR3 DNA reads TGTGCCAGCAGCTTGCCTGGGGCCAACGTCCTGACTTTC.

This clone was counted once. The V and J genes are TRBV4-1 and TRBJ2-1; TRBD1 or TRBD2 may be the D gene (6 bases each). CDR1 MGHRA and CDR2 YSYEKL come from the germline V gene. This CDR3 contains 13 residues. V was pared by 2 bases and J by 7 bases, with 9 bases between. The CDR3: CASSQTGANEQFF. The CDR3 coding sequence is TGCGCCAGCAGCCAAACGGGGGCAAATGAGCAGTTCTTC.

The rearrangement links TRBV11-2 to TRBJ2-3, with TRBD2 identical over 7 bases. Germline-derived CDR1 and CDR2 are SGHAT and FQNNGV. V lost 8 bases, J lost 2 bases, and 10 bases stayed unmatched. The length of the CDR3 is 15 residues. The CDR3 protein is CASQSSGFPTDTQYF. CDR3 nucleotides: TGTGCCAGCCAGAGTAGCGGGTTCCCCACAGATACGCAGTATTTT.

The chain couples TRBV5-1 to TRBJ2-5; D remains unclear. Germline CDR1 SGHRS, CDR2 YFSETQ. CDR3 length: 15 amino acids. The V end lost 0 bases, the J end lost 2 bases, and 11 bases lay between the germline ends. The CDR3 DNA follows: TGCGCCAGCAGCTTGGCCCCAGCAAATCAAGAGACCCAGTACTTC. It specifies CASSLAPANQETQYF.

This sequence joins TRBV29-1 and TRBJ2-7, with TRBD1 identical over 8 bases. The ends lost 2 bases at V and 6 bases at J; junction bases unmatched: 3. This CDR3 contains 12 residues. Germline values: CDR1 SQVTM, CDR2 ANQGSEA. The CDR3 sequence: CSVEQGASEQYF. DNA for the CDR3: TGCAGCGTTGAACAGGGGGCGAGCGAGCAGTACTTC.

For the CDR3, the DNA is TGTGCCAGCAGTTTATTGGGGAAACAGGAGCTGCTCTATGGCTACACCTTC. The encoded protein is CASSLLGKQELLYGYTF. This chain uses TRBV27 with TRBJ1-2; weak D call: TRBD1 (5 bases). CDR3 size: 17 residues. Germline values: CDR1 MNHEY, CDR2 SMNVEV (reference sequence). V lost 1 base to trimming and J lost 4 bases, with 19 bases between them.

The chain couples TRBV6-5 to TRBJ2-7, with 7 bases matching TRBD1. The CDR3 loop spans 14 amino acids. Losses at the gene ends were 4 bases for V and 2 bases for J; bases not matched to a gene: 5. Germline V gene lookup returns CDR1 MNHEY and CDR2 SVGAGI. CDR3 region: CASSSPGQPYEQYF. CDR3 nucleotide sequence: TGTGCCAGCAGTTCGCCGGGACAGCCCTACGAGCAGTACTTC.

The chain has TRBV5-4 and TRBJ2-5; 8 bases are shared with TRBD2. This CDR3 is 16 amino acids long. Unmatched junction bases numbered 14, after V lost 5 bases and J lost 5 bases. Germline V CDR1 and CDR2: SGHNT, YYREEE (reference sequence). The CDR3 coding sequence is TGTGCCAGCAGTCCGGGGGGGGGTTTAAGAGTTGAGACCCAGTACTTC. Residues: CASSPGGGLRVETQYF.

V and J are TRBV5-6 and TRBJ2-5; D perhaps matches TRBD2 (5 bases). The DNA end lines up better with TRBJ2-7; the J call may be wrong. Germline values: CDR1 SGHDT, CDR2 YYEEEE. This CDR3 has 13 residues. CDR3 loop: CASSLGGGGEQYF. DNA of the CDR3: TGTGCCAGCAGCTTGGGGGGTGGAGGCGAGCAGTACTTC.

The chain recombines TRBV5-6 with TRBJ1-2; D possibly corresponds to TRBD1 (5 bases). The CDR3 length is 14 residues. CDR1 SGHDT and CDR2 YYEEEE come from the germline V gene. Trimming pared 1 base from V and 6 bases from J, leaving 13 bases between. CDR3 region: CASSLILQGNGYTF. CDR3 DNA: TGTGCCAGCAGCTTGATTCTTCAGGGAAATGGCTACACCTTC.

The chain uses TRBV5-8 and TRBJ2-1; TRBD2 agrees at 12 bases. The CDR3 extends over 17 amino acids. Germline V gene lookup returns CDR1 SGHTS and CDR2 YDEGEE. J gave up 0 bases and V 4 bases, and 5 bases lay outside the gene matches. The CDR3 bases are TGTGCCAGCAGCCAGACTAGCGGGAGTTTCTCCTACAATGAGCAGTTCTTC. It encodes CASSQTSGSFSYNEQFF.

The V call is TRBV11-2, the J call TRBJ1-1; TRBD1 aligns across 7 bases. Unmatched junction bases numbered 4, after V lost 2 bases and J lost 4 bases. Germline-derived CDR1 and CDR2 are SGHAT and FQNNGV. The CDR3 is 14 amino acids. The chain's CDR3 is CASSLMTGPTEAFF. As DNA, the CDR3 is TGTGCCAGCAGCTTAATGACAGGGCCCACTGAAGCTTTCTTT. Supplemented by reference TRBV11-2 and TRBJ1-1, the full variable domain reads EAGVAQSPRYKIIEKRQSVAFWCNPISGHATLYWYQQILGQGPKLLIQFQNNGVVDDSQLPKDRFSAERLKGVDSTLKIQPAKLEDSAVYLCASSLMTGPTEAFFGQGTRLTVV.

The chain is built from TRBV28 and TRBJ2-7; the match to TRBD1 covers 8 bases. The CDR3 is 14 amino acids. V lost 7 bases, J lost 5 bases, and 10 bases stayed unmatched. Germline V gene lookup returns CDR1 MDHEN and CDR2 SYDVKM. Here the CDR3 reads CASTSPQGAHEQYF. The CDR3 DNA sequence: TGTGCCAGCACCTCCCCTCAGGGGGCCCACGAGCAGTACTTC.

The V call is TRBV28, the J call TRBJ2-5; TRBD2 matches at 10 bases. The germline V gene encodes CDR1 MDHEN and CDR2 SYDVKM. Losses at the gene ends were 4 bases for V and 4 bases for J; bases not matched to a gene: 9. The CDR3 loop spans 16 amino acids. This CDR3 reads CASSSPSSGRGETQYF. Here the CDR3 DNA reads TGTGCCAGCAGTTCCCCCTCTAGCGGGAGAGGAGAGACCCAGTACTTC. The variable domain in full, completed from reference TRBV28 and TRBJ2-5, reads DVKVTQSSRYLVKRTGEKVFLECVQDMDHENMFWYRQDPGLGLRLIYFSYDVKMKEKGDIPEGYSVSREKKERFSLILESASTNQTSMYLCASSSPSSGRGETQYFGPGTRLLVL.

The chain combines TRBV6-5 with TRBJ2-3, with 11 nucleotides matching TRBD1. The CDR3 sequence is 15 residues long. CDR1 and CDR2 from the germline V gene are MNHEY and SVGAGI. J was trimmed by 3 bases and V by 6 bases; bases with no gene match: 5. The CDR3 is CASRRDRGWTDTQYF. In nucleotides, the CDR3 is TGTGCCAGCAGACGGGACAGGGGGTGGACAGATACGCAGTATTTT.

The rearrangement uses TRBV5-1 and TRBJ2-1; no reliable D call. The CDR3 covers 15 residues. Germline lookup yields CDR1 SGHRS and CDR2 YFSETQ. The V end lost 0 bases, the J end lost 4 bases, and 11 bases lay between the germline ends. The CDR3 DNA reads as TGCGCCAGCAGCTTGGGCCAGGACCCTTACAATGAGCAGTTCTTC. Translation gives CASSLGQDPYNEQFF.

The V gene is TRBV4-1, the J gene TRBJ1-5, with 9 bases aligning to TRBD1. Unmatched junction bases numbered 2, after V lost 8 bases and J lost 0 bases. The germline V gene encodes CDR1 MGHRA and CDR2 YSYEKL. The CDR3 contains 14 residues. CDR3 sequence: CASVDRGSNQPQHF. CDR3 in DNA: TGCGCCAGCGTGGACAGGGGTAGCAATCAGCCCCAGCATTTT.

The DNA for the CDR3 is TGCGCCAGCAGCCGGGCCGGAGCGCGTACCGGGGAGCTGTTTTTT. Translation gives CASSRAGARTGELFF. The rearrangement uses TRBV4-1 and TRBJ2-2; D is ambiguous. This CDR3 has 15 amino acids. CDR1 and CDR2 (germline): MGHRA, YSYEKL. V lost 4 bases and J 5 bases, leaving 14 bases between the germline ends.

In its sample, this clone was seen a few times. V and J are TRBV29-1 and TRBJ1-5; no definite D call. V lost 4 bases and J 1 base, leaving 11 bases between the germline ends. The germline V gene encodes CDR1 SQVTM and CDR2 ANQGSEA. This CDR3 region has 14 residues. CDR3 sequence: CSVAGGRSNQPQHF. CDR3 bases: TGCAGCGTTGCAGGAGGAAGGAGCAATCAGCCCCAGCATTTT.

The chain recombines TRBV11-2 with TRBJ1-6, with D perhaps TRBD1 (5 bases). Trimming left V 0 bases short and J 7 bases short, with 10 bases between. The V gene's germline CDR1 is SGHAT and CDR2 FQNNGV. This CDR3 has 15 residues. The CDR3 DNA is TGTGCCAGCAGCTTAGACCCAGGGACCAATTCACCCCTCCACTTT. Translation: CASSLDPGTNSPLHF. Variable domain in full (rest from reference TRBV11-2 and TRBJ1-6): EAGVAQSPRYKIIEKRQSVAFWCNPISGHATLYWYQQILGQGPKLLIQFQNNGVVDDSQLPKDRFSAERLKGVDSTLKIQPAKLEDSAVYLCASSLDPGTNSPLHFGNGTRLTVT.

V is TRBV20-1 and J is TRBJ2-3; TRBD2 is a possible D gene (5 bases). The CDR3 is 11 residues long. V was shortened by 2 bases and J by 6 bases, with 6 bases between the two germline ends. From germline, CDR1 is DFQATT and CDR2 SNEGSKA (reference sequence). CDR3 DNA sequence: TGCAGTGCTAGATTAGCGGATACGCAGTATTTT. This sequence encodes CSARLADTQYF.

The gene calls are TRBV4-1 and TRBJ2-1, with 11 bases identical to TRBD2. After removal of 4 bases from V and 4 bases from J, the junction contained 6 bases not matched to a gene. Germline V gene lookup returns CDR1 MGHRA and CDR2 YSYEKL. The CDR3 covers 16 residues. The CDR3 region has the DNA TGCGCCAGCAGCCGGTTCGGACTAGCGGGTTACAATGAGCAGTTCTTC. Residues: CASSRFGLAGYNEQFF.

The genes are TRBV7-9 and TRBJ2-3; 9 bases agree with TRBD1. Germline CDR1 and CDR2: SEHNR and FQNEAQ (reference sequence). The CDR3 consists of 14 residues. V trimming: 1 base; J trimming: 5 bases; junction bases outside the gene matches: 1. The CDR3 loop reads CASSLEDRGDTQYF. The CDR3 DNA sequence: TGTGCCAGCAGCTTAGAGGACAGGGGAGATACGCAGTATTTT.

The CDR3 DNA follows: TGTGCCAGCAGCCCCCGACAGTCCATGAACACTGAAGCTTTCTTT. Protein product: CASSPRQSMNTEAFF. J is TRBJ1-1 and V is TRBV7-9; D may be TRBD1 (5 bases). Germline V gene lookup returns CDR1 SEHNR and CDR2 FQNEAQ (reference sequence). This CDR3 is built from 15 residues. V was trimmed by 5 bases and J by 0 bases, leaving 13 bases between them.

The chain uses TRBV5-1 and TRBJ2-3, with TRBD2 matching over 11 bases. Germline V gene data show CDR1 as SGHRS and CDR2 as YFSETQ. The junction had 3 bases not matched to a gene; V was cut back by 4 bases and J by 2 bases. This CDR3 has 15 residues. In DNA form, the CDR3 reads TGCGCCAGCAGCCCGGGACTAGCGGTCACAGATACGCAGTATTTT. Amino acid sequence: CASSPGLAVTDTQYF.

This clone appeared once. The chain employs TRBV5-4 and TRBJ1-5; 10 bases fit TRBD1. CDR3 length: 15 amino acids. Germline CDR1 is SGHNT and CDR2 is YYREEE (reference sequence). V was pared by 3 bases and J by 8 bases, with 8 bases of the junction left unmatched. The CDR3 DNA reads as TGTGCCAGCAGCTCGGACAGGGGGGGGAGTGAGCCCCAGCATTTT. It yields the protein CASSSDRGGSEPQHF.